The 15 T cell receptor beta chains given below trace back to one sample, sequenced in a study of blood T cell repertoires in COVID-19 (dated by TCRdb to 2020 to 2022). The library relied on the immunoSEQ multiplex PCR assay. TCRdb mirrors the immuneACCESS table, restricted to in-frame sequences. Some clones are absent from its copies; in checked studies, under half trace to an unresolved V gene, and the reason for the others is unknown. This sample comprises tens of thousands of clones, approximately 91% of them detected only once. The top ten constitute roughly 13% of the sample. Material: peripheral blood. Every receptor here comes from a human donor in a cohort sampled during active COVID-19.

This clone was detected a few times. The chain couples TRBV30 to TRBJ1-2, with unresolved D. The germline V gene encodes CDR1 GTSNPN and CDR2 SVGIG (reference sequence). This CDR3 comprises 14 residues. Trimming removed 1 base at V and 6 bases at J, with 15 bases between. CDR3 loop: CAWSGGSFGDGYTF. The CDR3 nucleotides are TGTGCCTGGAGTGGAGGCAGCTTCGGAGATGGCTACACCTTC.

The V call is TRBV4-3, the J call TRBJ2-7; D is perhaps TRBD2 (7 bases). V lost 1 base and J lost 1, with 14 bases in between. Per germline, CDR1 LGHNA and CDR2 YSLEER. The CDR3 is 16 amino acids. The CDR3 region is CASSQGGGAGSYEQYF. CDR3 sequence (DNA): TGCGCCAGCAGCCAAGGCGGGGGCGCGGGTTCCTACGAGCAGTACTTC.

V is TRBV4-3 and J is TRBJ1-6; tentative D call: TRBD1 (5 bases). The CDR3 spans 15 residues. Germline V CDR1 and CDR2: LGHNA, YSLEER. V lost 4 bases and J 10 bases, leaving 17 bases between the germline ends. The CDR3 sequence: CASSLGLGGVSPLHF. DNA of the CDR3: TGCGCCAGCAGCCTCGGACTGGGGGGAGTCTCACCCCTCCACTTT.

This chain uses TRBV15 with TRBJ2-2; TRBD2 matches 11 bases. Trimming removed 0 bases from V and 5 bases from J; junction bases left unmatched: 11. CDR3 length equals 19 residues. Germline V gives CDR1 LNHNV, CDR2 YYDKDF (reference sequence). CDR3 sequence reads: CATSRDVRLAGGNTGELFF. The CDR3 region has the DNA TGTGCCACCAGCAGAGACGTCCGGCTAGCGGGGGGTAATACCGGGGAGCTGTTTTTT.

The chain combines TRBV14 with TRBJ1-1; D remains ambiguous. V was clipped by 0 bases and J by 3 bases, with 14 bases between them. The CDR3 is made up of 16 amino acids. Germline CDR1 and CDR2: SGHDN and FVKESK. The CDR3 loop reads CASSQDLRVGYTEAFF. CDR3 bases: TGTGCCAGCAGCCAAGATCTGAGGGTTGGGTACACTGAAGCTTTCTTT. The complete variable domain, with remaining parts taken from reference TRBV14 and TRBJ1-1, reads EAGVTQFPSHSVIEKGQTVTLRCDPISGHDNLYWYRRVMGKEIKFLLHFVKESKQDESGMPNNRFLAERTGGTYSTLKVQPAELEDSGVYFCASSQDLRVGYTEAFFGQGTRLTVV.

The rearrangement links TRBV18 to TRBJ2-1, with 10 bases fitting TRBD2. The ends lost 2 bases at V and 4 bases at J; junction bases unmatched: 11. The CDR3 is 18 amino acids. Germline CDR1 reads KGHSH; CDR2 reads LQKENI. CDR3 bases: TGTGCCAGCTCACCATATAATAGCGGGGGGCAGATTTACAATGAGCAGTTCTTC. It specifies CASSPYNSGGQIYNEQFF.

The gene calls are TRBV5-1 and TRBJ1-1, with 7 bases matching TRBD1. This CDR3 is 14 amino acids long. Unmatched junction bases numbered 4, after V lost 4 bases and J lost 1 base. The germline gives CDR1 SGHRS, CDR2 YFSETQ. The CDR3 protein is CASSRRTGNTEAFF. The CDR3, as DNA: TGCGCCAGCAGCCGCCGGACAGGGAACACTGAAGCTTTCTTT.

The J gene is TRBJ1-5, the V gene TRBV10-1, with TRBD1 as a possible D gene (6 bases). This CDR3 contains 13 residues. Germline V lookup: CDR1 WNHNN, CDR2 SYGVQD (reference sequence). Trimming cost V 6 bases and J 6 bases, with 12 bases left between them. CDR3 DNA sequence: TGCGCCAGCAGCCCAGGGGCCAGTCAGCCCCAGCATTTT. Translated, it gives CASSPGASQPQHF.

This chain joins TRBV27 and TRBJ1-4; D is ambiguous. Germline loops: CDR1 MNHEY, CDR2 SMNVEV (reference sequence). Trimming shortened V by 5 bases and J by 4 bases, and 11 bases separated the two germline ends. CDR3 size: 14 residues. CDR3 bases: TGTGCCAGCAGTCCGCAATGGAGTAATGAAAAACTGTTTTTT. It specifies CASSPQWSNEKLFF.

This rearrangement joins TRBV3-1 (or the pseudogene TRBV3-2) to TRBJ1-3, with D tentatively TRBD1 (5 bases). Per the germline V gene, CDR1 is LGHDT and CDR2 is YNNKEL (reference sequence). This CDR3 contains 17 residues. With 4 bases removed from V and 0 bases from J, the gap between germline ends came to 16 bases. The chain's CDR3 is CASSRLHGGSSGNTIYF. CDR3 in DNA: TGTGCCAGCAGCCGACTACACGGGGGGAGCTCTGGAAACACCATATATTTT.

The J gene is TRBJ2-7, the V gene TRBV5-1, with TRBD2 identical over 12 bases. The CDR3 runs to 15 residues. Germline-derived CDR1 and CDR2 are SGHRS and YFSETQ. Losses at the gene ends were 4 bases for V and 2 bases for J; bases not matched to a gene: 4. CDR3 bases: TGCGCCAGCAGCGCGGGACTAGCGGGCGCCTACGAGCAGTACTTC. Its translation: CASSAGLAGAYEQYF.

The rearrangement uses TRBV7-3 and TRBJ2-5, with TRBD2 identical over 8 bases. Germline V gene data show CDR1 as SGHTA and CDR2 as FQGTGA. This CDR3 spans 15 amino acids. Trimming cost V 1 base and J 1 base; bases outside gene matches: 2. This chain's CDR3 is CASSLKRGPQETQYF. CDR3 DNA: TGTGCCAGCAGCTTAAAGCGGGGGCCCCAAGAGACCCAGTACTTC.

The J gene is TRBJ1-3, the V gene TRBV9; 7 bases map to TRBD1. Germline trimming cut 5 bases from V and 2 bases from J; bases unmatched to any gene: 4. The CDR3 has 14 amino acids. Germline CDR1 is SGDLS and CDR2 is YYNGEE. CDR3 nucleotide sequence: TGTGCCAGCAGTGTTCAGGGGGCTGGAAACACCATATATTTT. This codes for CASSVQGAGNTIYF.

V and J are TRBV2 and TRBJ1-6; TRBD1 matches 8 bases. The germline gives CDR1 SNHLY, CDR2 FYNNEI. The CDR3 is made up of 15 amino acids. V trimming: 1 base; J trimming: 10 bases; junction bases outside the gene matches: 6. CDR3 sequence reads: CASSEVAGGRSPLHF. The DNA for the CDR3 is TGTGCCAGCAGTGAAGTAGCAGGGGGCAGATCACCCCTCCACTTT.

The CDR3 region is CASSRGQQETQYF. In DNA, the CDR3 is TGTGCCAGCAGCAGGGGGCAACAAGAGACCCAGTACTTC. The gene calls are TRBV4-2 and TRBJ2-5; 7 bases are a match to TRBD1. The V and J ends lost 5 bases and 2 bases, in that order; junction bases with no gene match: 2. This CDR3 spans 13 amino acids. Looked up from germline, CDR1 is LGHNA and CDR2 is YNFKEQ.